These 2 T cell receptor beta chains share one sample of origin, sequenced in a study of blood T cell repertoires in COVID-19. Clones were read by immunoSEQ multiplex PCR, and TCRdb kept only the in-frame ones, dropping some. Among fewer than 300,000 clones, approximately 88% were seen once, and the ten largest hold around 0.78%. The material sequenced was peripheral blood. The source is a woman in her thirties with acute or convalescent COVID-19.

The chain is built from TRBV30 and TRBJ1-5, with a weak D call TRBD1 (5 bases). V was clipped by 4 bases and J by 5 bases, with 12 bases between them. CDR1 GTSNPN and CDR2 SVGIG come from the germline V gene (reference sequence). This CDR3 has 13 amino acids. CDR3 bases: TGTGCCTGGACTTTGGGGACTGATCAGCCCCAGCATTTT. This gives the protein CAWTLGTDQPQHF.

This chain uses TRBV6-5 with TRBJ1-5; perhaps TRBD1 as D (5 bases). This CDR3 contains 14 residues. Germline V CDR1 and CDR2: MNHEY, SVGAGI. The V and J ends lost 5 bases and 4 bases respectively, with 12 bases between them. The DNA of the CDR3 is TGTGCCAGCAGTCTGATTCAGGGAAATCAGCCCCAGCATTTT. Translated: CASSLIQGNQPQHF.